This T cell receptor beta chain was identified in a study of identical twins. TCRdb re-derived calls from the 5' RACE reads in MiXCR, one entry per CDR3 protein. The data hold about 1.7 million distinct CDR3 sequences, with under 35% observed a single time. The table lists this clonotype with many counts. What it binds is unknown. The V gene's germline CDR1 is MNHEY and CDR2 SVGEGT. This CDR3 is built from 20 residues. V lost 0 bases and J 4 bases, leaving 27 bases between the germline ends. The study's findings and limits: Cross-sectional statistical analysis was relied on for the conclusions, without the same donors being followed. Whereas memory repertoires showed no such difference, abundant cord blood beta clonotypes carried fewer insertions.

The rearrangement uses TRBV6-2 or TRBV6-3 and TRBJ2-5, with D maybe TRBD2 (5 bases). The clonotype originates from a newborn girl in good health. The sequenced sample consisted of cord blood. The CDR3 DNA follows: TGTGCCAGCAGTTACTCCCCTATCTCCCGTCCGCGGACTGCAAGAGAGACCCAGTACTTC. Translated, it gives CASSYSPISRPRTARETQYF.